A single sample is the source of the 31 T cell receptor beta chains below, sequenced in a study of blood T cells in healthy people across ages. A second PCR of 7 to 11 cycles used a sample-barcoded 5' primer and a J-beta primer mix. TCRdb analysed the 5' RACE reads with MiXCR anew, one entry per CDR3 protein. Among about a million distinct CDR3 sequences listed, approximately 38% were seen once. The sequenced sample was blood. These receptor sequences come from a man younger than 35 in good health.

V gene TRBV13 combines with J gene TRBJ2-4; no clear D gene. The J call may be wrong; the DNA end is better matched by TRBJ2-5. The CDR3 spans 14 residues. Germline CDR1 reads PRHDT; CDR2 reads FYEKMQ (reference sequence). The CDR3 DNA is TGTGCCAGCAGCTTAAACCCAGGCGGAGAGACCCAGTACTTC. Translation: CASSLNPGGETQYF.

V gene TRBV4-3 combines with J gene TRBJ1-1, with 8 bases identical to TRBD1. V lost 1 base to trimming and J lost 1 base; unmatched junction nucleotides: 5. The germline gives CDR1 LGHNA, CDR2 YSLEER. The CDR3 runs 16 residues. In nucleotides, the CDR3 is TGCGCCAGCAGCCAAGTGAACAGGGGGGAGAACACTGAAGCTTTCTTT. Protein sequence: CASSQVNRGENTEAFF.

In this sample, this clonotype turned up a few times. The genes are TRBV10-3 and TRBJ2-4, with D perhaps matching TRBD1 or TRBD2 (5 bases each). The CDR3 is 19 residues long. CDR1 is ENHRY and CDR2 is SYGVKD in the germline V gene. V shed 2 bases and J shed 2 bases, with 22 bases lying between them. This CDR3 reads CAISERSWEGTWSKNIQYF. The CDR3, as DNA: TGTGCCATCAGTGAGCGGTCTTGGGAAGGGACGTGGTCCAAAAACATTCAGTACTTC.

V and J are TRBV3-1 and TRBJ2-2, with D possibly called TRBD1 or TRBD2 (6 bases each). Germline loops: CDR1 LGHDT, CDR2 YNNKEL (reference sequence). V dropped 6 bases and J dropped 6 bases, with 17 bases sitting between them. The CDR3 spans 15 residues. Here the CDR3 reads CASRHQGTLAGELFF. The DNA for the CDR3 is TGTGCCAGCAGGCATCAGGGGACTTTGGCCGGGGAGCTGTTTTTT.

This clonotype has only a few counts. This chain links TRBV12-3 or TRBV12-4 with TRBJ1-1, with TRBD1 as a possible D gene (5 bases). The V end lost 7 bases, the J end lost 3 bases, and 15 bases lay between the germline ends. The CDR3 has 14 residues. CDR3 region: CASTPREGYTEAFF. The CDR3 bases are TGTGCCAGCACCCCCAGGGAGGGGTACACTGAAGCTTTCTTT.

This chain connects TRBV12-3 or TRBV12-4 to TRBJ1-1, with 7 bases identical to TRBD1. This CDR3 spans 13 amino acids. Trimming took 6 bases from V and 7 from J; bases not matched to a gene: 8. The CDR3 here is CASRLKGAGEAFF. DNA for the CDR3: TGTGCCAGCAGACTAAAGGGGGCCGGTGAAGCTTTCTTT.

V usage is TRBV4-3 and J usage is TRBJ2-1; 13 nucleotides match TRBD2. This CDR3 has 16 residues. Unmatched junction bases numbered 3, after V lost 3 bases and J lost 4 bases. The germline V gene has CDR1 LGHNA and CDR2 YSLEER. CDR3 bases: TGCGCCAGCAGCCAGTGGACTAGCGGGAGTTACAATGAGCAGTTCTTC. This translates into CASSQWTSGSYNEQFF.

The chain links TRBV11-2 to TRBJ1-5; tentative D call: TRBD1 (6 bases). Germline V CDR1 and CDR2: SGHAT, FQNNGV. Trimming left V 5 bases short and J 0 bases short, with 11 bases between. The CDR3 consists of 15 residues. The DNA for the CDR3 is TGTGCCAGCAGCCGGGACATCTATAGCAATCAGCCCCAGCATTTT. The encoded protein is CASSRDIYSNQPQHF.

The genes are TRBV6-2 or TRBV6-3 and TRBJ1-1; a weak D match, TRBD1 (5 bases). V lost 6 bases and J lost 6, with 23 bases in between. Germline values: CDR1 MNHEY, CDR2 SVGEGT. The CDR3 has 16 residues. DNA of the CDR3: TGTGCCAGCAGACCCGCCGCCGGACCCAGGGACGCTGAAGCTTTCTTT. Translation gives CASRPAAGPRDAEAFF.

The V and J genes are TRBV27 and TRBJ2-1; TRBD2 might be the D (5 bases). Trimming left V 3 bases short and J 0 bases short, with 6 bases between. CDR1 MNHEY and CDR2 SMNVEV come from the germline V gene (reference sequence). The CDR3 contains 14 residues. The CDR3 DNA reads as TGTGCCAGCAGTTTTGGACTCTCCTACAATGAGCAGTTCTTC. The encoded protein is CASSFGLSYNEQFF.

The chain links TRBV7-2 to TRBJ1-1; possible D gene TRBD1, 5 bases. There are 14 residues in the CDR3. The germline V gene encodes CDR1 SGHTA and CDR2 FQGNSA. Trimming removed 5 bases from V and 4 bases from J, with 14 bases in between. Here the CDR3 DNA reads TGTGCCAGCAGCGGGGCGGGTCGGAGCACTGAAGCTTTCTTT. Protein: CASSGAGRSTEAFF.

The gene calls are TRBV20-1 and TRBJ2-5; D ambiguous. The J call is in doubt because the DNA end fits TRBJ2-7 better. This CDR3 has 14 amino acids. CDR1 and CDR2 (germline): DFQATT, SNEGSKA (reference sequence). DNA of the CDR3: TGCAGTGCTAGAGATCATGCAGGCGCCGACGAGCAGTACTTC. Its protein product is CSARDHAGADEQYF.

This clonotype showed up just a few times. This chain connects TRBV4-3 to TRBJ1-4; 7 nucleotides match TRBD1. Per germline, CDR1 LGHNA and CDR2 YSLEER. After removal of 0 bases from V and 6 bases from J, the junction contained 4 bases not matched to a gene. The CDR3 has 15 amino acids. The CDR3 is CASSQEDRRYEKLFF. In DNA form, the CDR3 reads TGCGCCAGCAGCCAAGAGGACAGGCGTTATGAAAAACTGTTTTTT.

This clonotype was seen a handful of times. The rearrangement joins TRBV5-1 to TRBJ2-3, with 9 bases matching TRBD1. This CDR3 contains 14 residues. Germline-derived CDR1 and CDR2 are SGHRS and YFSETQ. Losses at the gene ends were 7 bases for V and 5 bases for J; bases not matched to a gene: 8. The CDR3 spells CASEPGQGGDTQYF. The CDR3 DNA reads TGCGCCAGCGAGCCGGGACAGGGAGGAGATACGCAGTATTTT.

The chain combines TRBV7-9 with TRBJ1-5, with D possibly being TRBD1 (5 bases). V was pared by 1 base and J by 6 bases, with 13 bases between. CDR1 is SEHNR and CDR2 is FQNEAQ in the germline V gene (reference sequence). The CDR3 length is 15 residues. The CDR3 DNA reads TGTGCCAGCAGCTTAGGCCGGCAGGGAGGTCAGCCCCAGCATTTT. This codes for CASSLGRQGGQPQHF.

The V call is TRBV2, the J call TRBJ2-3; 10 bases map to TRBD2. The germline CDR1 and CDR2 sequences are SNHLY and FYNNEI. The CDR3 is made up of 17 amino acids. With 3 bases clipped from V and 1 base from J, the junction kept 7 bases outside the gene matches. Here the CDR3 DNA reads TGTGCCAGCAGTGACTCTCTCCTAGCGGGGGGCACAGATACGCAGTATTTT. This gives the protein CASSDSLLAGGTDTQYF.

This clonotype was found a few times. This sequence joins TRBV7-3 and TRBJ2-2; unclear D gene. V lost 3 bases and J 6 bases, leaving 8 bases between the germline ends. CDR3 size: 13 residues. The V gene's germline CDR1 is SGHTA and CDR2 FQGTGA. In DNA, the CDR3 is TGTGCCAGCAGCTTGAGTATCGCCGGGGAGCTGTTTTTT. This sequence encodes CASSLSIAGELFF.

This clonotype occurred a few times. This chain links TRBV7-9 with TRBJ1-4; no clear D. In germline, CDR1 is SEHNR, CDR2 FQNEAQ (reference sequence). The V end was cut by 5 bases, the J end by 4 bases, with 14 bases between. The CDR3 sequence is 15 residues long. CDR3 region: CASSPRANVNEKLFF. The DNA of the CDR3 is TGTGCCAGCAGCCCTCGGGCGAACGTTAATGAAAAACTGTTTTTT.

The CDR3 coding sequence is TGTGCTAGTGGTTTGGGACTGGGAAACTATGGCTACACCTTC. It yields the protein CASGLGLGNYGYTF. The J gene is TRBJ1-2, the V gene TRBV12-5; D unresolved. CDR1 is LGHNT, CDR2 FRNRAP, per germline. The CDR3 length is 14 residues. The V end lost 1 base, the J end lost 2 bases, and 8 bases lay between the germline ends.

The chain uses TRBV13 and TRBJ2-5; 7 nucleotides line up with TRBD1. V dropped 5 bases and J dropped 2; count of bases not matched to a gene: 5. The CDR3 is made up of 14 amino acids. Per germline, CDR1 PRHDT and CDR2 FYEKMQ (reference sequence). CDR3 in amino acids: CASSPPGQQETQYF. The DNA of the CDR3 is TGTGCCAGCAGCCCACCGGGACAGCAAGAGACCCAGTACTTC.

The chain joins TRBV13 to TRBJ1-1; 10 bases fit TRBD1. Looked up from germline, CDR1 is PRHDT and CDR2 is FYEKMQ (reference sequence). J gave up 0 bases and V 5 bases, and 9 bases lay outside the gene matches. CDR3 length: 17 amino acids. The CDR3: CASSGDRGPEVNTEAFF. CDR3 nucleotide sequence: TGTGCCAGCAGCGGCGACAGGGGGCCGGAAGTGAACACTGAAGCTTTCTTT.

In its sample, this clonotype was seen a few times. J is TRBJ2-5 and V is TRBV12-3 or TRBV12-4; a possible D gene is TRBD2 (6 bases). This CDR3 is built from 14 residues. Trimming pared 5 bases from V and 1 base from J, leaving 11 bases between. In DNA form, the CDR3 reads TGTGCCAGCAGTGATGCGGGGTTCCAAGAGACCCAGTACTTC. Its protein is CASSDAGFQETQYF.

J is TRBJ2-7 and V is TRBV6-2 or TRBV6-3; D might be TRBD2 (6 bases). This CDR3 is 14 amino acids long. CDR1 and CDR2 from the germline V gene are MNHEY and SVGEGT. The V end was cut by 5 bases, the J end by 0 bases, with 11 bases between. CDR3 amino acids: CASSKAGNSYEQYF. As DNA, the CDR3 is TGTGCCAGCAGTAAAGCGGGCAACTCCTACGAGCAGTACTTC.

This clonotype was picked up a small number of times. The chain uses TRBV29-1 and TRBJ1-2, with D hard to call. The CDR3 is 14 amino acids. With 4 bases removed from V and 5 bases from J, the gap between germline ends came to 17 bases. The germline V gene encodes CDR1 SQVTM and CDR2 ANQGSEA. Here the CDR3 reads CSVAITFPPYGYTF. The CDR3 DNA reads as TGCAGCGTTGCCATAACCTTCCCACCATATGGCTACACCTTC.

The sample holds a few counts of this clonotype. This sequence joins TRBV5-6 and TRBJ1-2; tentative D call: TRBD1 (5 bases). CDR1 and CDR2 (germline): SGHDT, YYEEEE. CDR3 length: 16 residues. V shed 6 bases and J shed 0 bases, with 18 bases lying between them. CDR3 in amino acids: CASTLRTITTNYGYTF. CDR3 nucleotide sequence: TGTGCCAGCACCCTACGGACAATCACAACTAACTATGGCTACACCTTC.

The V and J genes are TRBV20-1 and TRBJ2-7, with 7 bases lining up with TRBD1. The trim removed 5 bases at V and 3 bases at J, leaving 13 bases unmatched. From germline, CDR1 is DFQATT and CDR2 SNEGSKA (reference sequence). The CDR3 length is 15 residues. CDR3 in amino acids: CSALDRASINYEQYF. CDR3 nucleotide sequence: TGCAGTGCTCTAGACAGGGCCTCTATTAACTACGAGCAGTACTTC.

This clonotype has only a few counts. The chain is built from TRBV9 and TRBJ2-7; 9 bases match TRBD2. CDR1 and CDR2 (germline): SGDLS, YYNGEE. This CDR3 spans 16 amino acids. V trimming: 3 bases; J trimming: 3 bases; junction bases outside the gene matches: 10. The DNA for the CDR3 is TGTGCCAGCAGCGCTGGGGAGCGGGGGGTCCTCTACGAGCAGTACTTC. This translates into CASSAGERGVLYEQYF.

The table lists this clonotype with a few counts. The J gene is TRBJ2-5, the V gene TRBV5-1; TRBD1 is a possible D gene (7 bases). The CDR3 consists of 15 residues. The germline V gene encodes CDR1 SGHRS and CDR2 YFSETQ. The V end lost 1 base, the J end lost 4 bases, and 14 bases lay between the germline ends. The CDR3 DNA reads TGCGCCAGCAGCTTGCGGACAGGAGGGGTAGAGACCCAGTACTTC. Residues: CASSLRTGGVETQYF. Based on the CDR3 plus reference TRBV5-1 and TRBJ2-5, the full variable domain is KAGVTQTPRYLIKTRGQQVTLSCSPISGHRSVSWYQQTPGQGLQFLFEYFSETQRNKGNFPGRFSGRQFSNSRSEMNVSTLELGDSALYLCASSLRTGGVETQYFGPGTRLLVL.

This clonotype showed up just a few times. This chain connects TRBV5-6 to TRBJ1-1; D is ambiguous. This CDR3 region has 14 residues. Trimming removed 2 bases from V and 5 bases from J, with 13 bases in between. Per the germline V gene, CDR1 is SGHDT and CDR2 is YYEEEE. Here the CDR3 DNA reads TGTGCCAGCAGCTTTGGGCGGCGCGGTACTGAAGCTTTCTTT. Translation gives CASSFGRRGTEAFF.

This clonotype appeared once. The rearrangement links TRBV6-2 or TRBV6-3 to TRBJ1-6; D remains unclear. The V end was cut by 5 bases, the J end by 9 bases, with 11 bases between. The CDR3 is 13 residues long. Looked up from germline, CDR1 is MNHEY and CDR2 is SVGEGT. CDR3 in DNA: TGTGCCAGCAGTATAGGGCAGACTTCACCCCTCCACTTT. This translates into CASSIGQTSPLHF.

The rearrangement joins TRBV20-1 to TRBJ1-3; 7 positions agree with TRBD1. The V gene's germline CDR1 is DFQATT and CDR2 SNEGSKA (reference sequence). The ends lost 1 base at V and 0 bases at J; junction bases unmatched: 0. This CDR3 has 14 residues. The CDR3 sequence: CSARAGGSGNTIYF. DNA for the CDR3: TGCAGTGCTAGAGCAGGGGGCTCTGGAAACACCATATATTTT.